The sequence of this T cell receptor (beta chain) was determined in a study of OX40 agonist ivuxolimab in advanced cancers. Concerning the study at large: The costimulatory receptor OX40 (CD134) was targeted by ivuxolimab, a fully human IgG2 agonistic monoclonal antibody. Intravenous ivuxolimab was administered to patients every 2 weeks at six dose levels: 0.01, 0.1, 0.3, 1.5, 3 and 10 mg/kg. Among the approximately 50 dose-escalation patients, around 20 had hepatocellular carcinoma, roughly 15 melanoma, 9 renal cell carcinoma and 9 head and neck cancer. In the dose-escalation cohort, roughly 80% of patients were male, and the mean age was roughly 60 years, with a range of roughly 23 to 85. Patients were allowed to have had prior anti-PD-1, anti-PD-L1 or anti-CTLA-4 therapy, and more than 35% of the dose-escalation patients had been treated with checkpoint inhibitors. Three dose-escalation patients achieved partial responses, one with hepatocellular carcinoma and two with cutaneous melanoma. The purpose of peripheral TCRbeta sequencing was to test whether ivuxolimab changed TCR sequence diversity and led to clonal T-cell expansion. The monotherapy dose-escalation portion (N ≈ 50 patients) of the phase I ivuxolimab trial is reported in the paper. Broader findings and caveats from the paper: Low levels of normalized T-cell clonal expansion were also seen in some nonresponding patients. After ivuxolimab, CD8+ T cells had more expanded clones than CD4+ T cells on average. At doses of 0.1 to 3.0 mg/kg, clonal expansion of both CD4+ and CD8+ blood T cells was observed from baseline to week 6. The antigen specificity of the peripheral T cells that underwent clonal expansion was not determined. In the 0.1-3.0 mg/kg groups, partial responders were among the patients with the lowest normalized peripheral clonal expansion, particularly in CD8+ T cells.

V is cut by 1 base and J by 7 bases, and the space between the germline ends is 14 bases. CDR1 and CDR2 are drawn from the germline V gene (reference sequence): LNHNV, YYDKDF. From its cysteine to its phenylalanine, the CDR3 spans 15 amino acids. Only the CDR3 DNA stays, 45 bases, in frame from base 1. The trial excluded patients who had a history of autoimmune disease or were on systemic immunosuppression. In every dose cohort, peripheral blood was drawn for TCR sequencing at baseline, cycle 4 day 1, and cycle 7 day 1. The samples were drawn from a first-in-human, open-label, multicenter phase I dose-escalation trial of ivuxolimab. Adults with locally advanced or metastatic head and neck squamous cell, hepatocellular, melanoma or renal cell carcinoma were enrolled in the trial. Before TCR sequencing, CD4+ T cells and CD8+ T cells from peripheral blood were sorted into separate populations. The sample holds one count of this clone. What antigen it recognizes has not been identified. No much larger clone exists at a distance of one base, and base qualities are not known. Distinct nucleotide sequences in the sample also encode this CDR3.

To sequence the TCRbeta CDR3 region, genomic DNA was isolated from the sorted cells. The immunoSEQ Assay was used to sequence the TCRbeta CDR3 regions. The table was pulled from immuneACCESS by TCRdb, which kept in-frame rearrangements only. Such tables lose some clones; where checked, under half of the loss comes from unresolved V genes, and the rest has no known cause. The sample table contains about 120,000 clones; only one count was recorded for just under 95% of them. The top ten hold 0.15% to 0.17% of the sample. The material sequenced was CD4+ or CD8+ T cells sorted from blood, taken in a trial of the OX40 agonist ivuxolimab. The receptor was isolated from an adult with an advanced solid tumor such as melanoma, head and neck, liver or kidney cancer. The V and J genes are TRBV15 and TRBJ2-1; perhaps TRBD2 is the D gene, with 6 bases matching. The DNA sequence is as follows: TGTGCCACCAGCAGAGGGAGGGCTAGTGGGAATGAGCAGTTCTTC. This is translated as CATSRGRASGNEQFF.